A selection of T cell receptor beta chains follows, all from one sample in a study of blood T cell repertoires in COVID-19. Profiled with immunoSEQ multiplex PCR; TCRdb holds only in-frame clones, not every one. The repertoire holds about 520,000 clones, with 75% to 90% as singletons. The sample taken for sequencing was peripheral blood. The source of these receptors is a human donor in a cohort sampled during active COVID-19. CDR3s include the opening cysteine and the closing phenylalanine or tryptophan. D genes are given only for firm matches. Rows give clone size only sometimes, using once, few, many, or a class for an expanded clone.

D gene,J gene,clone size,V gene,CDR3 DNA,CDR3 protein
.,TRBJ2-1,once,TRBV3-1/TRBV3-2,TGTGCCAGCAGCCAAGACTCCGTTTGGGCGGGCGTTTACAATGAGCAGTTCTTC,CASSQDSVWAGVYNEQFF
.,TRBJ2-5,.,TRBV11-2,TGTGCCAGCAGTCTAGGAGGTTGGCAGACCCAGTACTTC,CASSLGGWQTQYF
TRBD1,TRBJ1-4,.,TRBV6-5,TGTGCCAGCAGACCCGGACAGGGGGCTAATGAAAAACTGTTTTTT,CASRPGQGANEKLFF
TRBD1,TRBJ2-6,.,TRBV27,TGTGCCAGCAGTTTTACGCAGGGGGCTGGGGCCAACGTCCTGACTTTC,CASSFTQGAGANVLTF
.,TRBJ2-7,.,TRBV5-1,TGCGCCAGCAGCTTGGCGGACAGACGTCCCAACGAGCAGTACTTC,CASSLADRRPNEQYF
.,TRBJ1-1,few,TRBV19,TGTGCCAGTAGTATACGGGCAGGGCGAGCTTTCTTT,CASSIRAGRAFF
TRBD1,TRBJ2-5,.,TRBV11-2,TGTGCCAGCAGCTTAGGGGGACAGAGAAAAGAGACCCAGTACTTC,CASSLGGQRKETQYF
TRBD2,TRBJ2-1,.,TRBV18,TGTGCCAGCTCTCTAGCGGGAACTCTCTCCTACAATGAGCAGTTCTTC,CASSLAGTLSYNEQFF
TRBD1,TRBJ2-6,once,TRBV19,TGTGCCAGTAGTGGCGACAGGGCGCGGGCCAACGTCCTGACTTTC,CASSGDRARANVLTF
.,TRBJ1-6,.,TRBV4-3,TGCGCCAGCAGCCAAGGCGGGAGAGTCAATTCACCCCTCCACTTT,CASSQGGRVNSPLHF
.,TRBJ2-7,few,TRBV7-9,TGTGCCAGCAGCTTATTCGGGGATCGGGGCGAGCAGTACTTC,CASSLFGDRGEQYF
.,TRBJ1-1,.,TRBV5-4,TGTGCCAGCAGCTCCGGAAACGGGGGGACTGAAGCTTTCTTT,CASSSGNGGTEAFF
TRBD1,TRBJ1-2,.,TRBV2,TGTGCCAGCAGTAGCCAGGGGGCAGGTAACTATGGCTACACCTTC,CASSSQGAGNYGYTF
TRBD2,TRBJ2-1,.,TRBV30,TGTGCCTGGGTGACTAGCGGAGCGAACAATGAGCAGTTCTTC,CAWVTSGANNEQFF
.,TRBJ1-2,.,TRBV12-3/TRBV12-4,TGTGCCAGCAGTTTAGGCAGTAACTATGGCTACACCTTC,CASSLGSNYGYTF
TRBD1,TRBJ2-1,.,TRBV11-2,TGTGCCAGCAGCTTACCCGGGACAGGGGGCAATGAGCAGTTCTTC,CASSLPGTGGNEQFF